This entry is about one T cell receptor beta chain. The sample belongs to a study of blood T cell repertoires in COVID-19. The wider study: COVID-19 samples, acute and convalescent, were from the United States, Italy and Spain. Sample material is recorded as cDNA or gDNA derived from T cells, B-cell-depleted T cells, or PBMCs.

Trimming cost V 1 base and J 7 bases; bases outside gene matches: 8. The CDR3 is 16 amino acids. The V gene's germline CDR1 is SGHVS and CDR2 FNYEAQ. Original processing methods: Nucleated cell number was recorded as an estimate derived from reference gene primer amplification. Data came from immunoSEQ multiplex PCR; TCRdb stores just in-frame clones and leaves some out. The V and J calls and the clone size are those of that table, but D and trimming were determined from the DNA. The table includes about 180,000 clones, 65% to 90% detected once. The receptor comes from a man in his fifties or sixties with active or convalescent COVID-19. Sequencing was done on a sample of peripheral blood. J is TRBJ2-1 and V is TRBV7-6; 9 nucleotides match TRBD2. The CDR3 region has the DNA TGTGCCAGCAGCTTAGGGGCGGGGGGGCATTATAATGAGCAGTTCTTC. Residues: CASSLGAGGHYNEQFF.